The 29 T cell receptor beta chains reported below all come from one sample, sequenced in a study of OX40 agonist ivuxolimab in advanced cancers. Sequencing used immunoSEQ multiplex PCR; TCRdb keeps in-frame clones, though not all of them. Of 60,000 or so clones listed, 80% to 85% are singletons. Here the sequenced sample was CD4+ or CD8+ T cells sorted from blood, taken in a trial of the OX40 agonist ivuxolimab. The receptors come from an adult with an advanced solid tumor such as melanoma, head and neck, liver or kidney cancer.

The chain uses TRBV5-5 and TRBJ2-1; possibly TRBD1 or TRBD2 for D (6 bases each). CDR1 and CDR2 (germline): SGHKS, YYEKEE (reference sequence). The ends were cut back, 2 bases at V and 9 bases at J, with 12 bases in the middle. The CDR3 spans 13 residues. CDR3: CASSLWGASEQFF. CDR3 sequence (DNA): TGTGCCAGCAGCTTATGGGGGGCAAGTGAGCAGTTCTTC.

V usage is TRBV14 and J usage is TRBJ1-3, with D maybe TRBD1 (5 bases). V was cut by 3 bases and J by 9 bases, with 21 bases left in between. Germline loops: CDR1 SGHDN, CDR2 FVKESK. The CDR3 has 16 residues. The CDR3: CASSQLLPSLGGTIYF. The DNA for the CDR3 is TGTGCCAGCAGCCAGCTACTCCCGTCCCTGGGGGGCACCATATATTTT.

This chain joins TRBV30 and TRBJ2-1; 9 positions match TRBD1. V shed 1 base and J 3 bases; nucleotides not matched to a gene: 1. The CDR3 extends over 14 amino acids. CDR1 GTSNPN and CDR2 SVGIG come from the germline V gene (reference sequence). The CDR3 nucleotides are TGTGCCTGGAGTGCGGGACAGGGCTACAATGAGCAGTTCTTC. Amino acid sequence: CAWSAGQGYNEQFF.

The chain has TRBV6-4 and TRBJ2-4; D possibly corresponds to TRBD1 (5 bases). The germline V and J ends were trimmed by 7 bases and 2 bases, with 12 bases remaining between them. In germline, CDR1 is MRHNA, CDR2 SNTAGT. The CDR3 length is 14 residues. The CDR3 region is CASTKQDTKNIQYF. The CDR3 bases are TGTGCCAGCACTAAACAGGATACCAAAAACATTCAGTACTTC.

The J gene is TRBJ1-1, the V gene TRBV10-3; D gene ambiguous. Trimming removed 2 bases from V and 6 bases from J, with 7 bases in between. The CDR3 sequence is 12 residues long. Germline CDR1 and CDR2: ENHRY and SYGVKD. CDR3 amino acids: CAISEGRAEAFF. Written as DNA, the CDR3 is TGTGCCATCAGTGAGGGTCGCGCTGAAGCTTTCTTT.

CDR3 nucleotides: TGTGCCAGCAGTTTGCGACAGGGGGCGAACTATGGCTACACCTTC. This codes for CASSLRQGANYGYTF. The gene calls are TRBV28 and TRBJ1-2; 10 nucleotides line up with TRBD1. Germline trimming cut 3 bases from V and 2 bases from J; bases unmatched to any gene: 3. Per germline, CDR1 MDHEN and CDR2 SYDVKM. The length of the CDR3 is 15 residues.

This sequence joins TRBV11-3 and TRBJ1-1; D uncertain. Germline CDR1 is SGHNT and CDR2 is YENEEA. V lost 3 bases, J lost 4 bases, and 12 bases lay in between. This CDR3 contains 14 residues. The CDR3 is CASSLGQASTEAFF. The CDR3 nucleotides are TGTGCCAGCAGCTTGGGTCAGGCGAGCACTGAAGCTTTCTTT. Full variable domain (rest looked up from reference TRBV11-3 and TRBJ1-1): EAGVVQSPRYKIIEKKQPVAFWCNPISGHNTLYWYLQNLGQGPELLIRYENEEAVDDSQLPKDRFSAERLKGVDSTLKIQPAELGDSAVYLCASSLGQASTEAFFGQGTRLTVV.

V and J are TRBV6-1 and TRBJ2-2, with 11 bases lining up with TRBD1. The V gene's germline CDR1 is MNHNS and CDR2 SASEGT. The CDR3 length is 18 residues. V lost 4 bases to trimming and J lost 7 bases; unmatched junction nucleotides: 14. CDR3 residues: CASSAFGPGQGVGGELFF. Written as DNA, the CDR3 is TGTGCCAGCAGTGCCTTCGGTCCGGGACAGGGGGTGGGCGGGGAGCTGTTTTTT.

The J gene is TRBJ2-1, the V gene TRBV7-8; the D gene could be TRBD1 or TRBD2 (5 bases each). From germline, CDR1 is SGHVS and CDR2 FQNEAQ. This CDR3 is built from 16 residues. Trimming pared 5 bases from V and 6 bases from J, leaving 20 bases between. The CDR3 bases are TGTGCCAGCAGCAAAAACCGGGACCGTACAATCAATGAGCAGTTCTTC. It encodes CASSKNRDRTINEQFF.

The chain combines TRBV18 with TRBJ2-1; perhaps TRBD2 as D (6 bases). V was shortened by 0 bases and J by 6 bases, with 15 bases between the two germline ends. Germline V gene sequence: CDR1 KGHSH, CDR2 LQKENI. This CDR3 is 16 amino acids long. For the CDR3, the DNA is TGTGCCAGCTCACCACCCCAGGGCTGGAGGGGCAATGAGCAGTTCTTC. Protein: CASSPPQGWRGNEQFF.

The chain employs TRBV9 and TRBJ2-3, with D maybe TRBD2 (5 bases). The V and J ends lost 2 bases and 5 bases respectively, with 6 bases between them. Germline CDR1 and CDR2: SGDLS and YYNGEE. The CDR3 has 12 amino acids. Here the CDR3 DNA reads TGTGCCAGCAGCGTCGAGGGAGATACGCAGTATTTT. It encodes CASSVEGDTQYF.

This chain joins TRBV7-8 and TRBJ1-2, with D uncertain. The V and J ends lost 4 bases and 4 bases respectively, with 13 bases between them. CDR3 length: 14 residues. Germline V gives CDR1 SGHVS, CDR2 FQNEAQ. The DNA for the CDR3 is TGTGCCAGCAGCTATCAGGACGGTGGCTATGGCTACACCTTC. It is translated as CASSYQDGGYGYTF.

This chain uses TRBV18 with TRBJ2-2; D is unclear. Trimming removed 1 base from V and 1 base from J, with 7 bases in between. Germline V lookup: CDR1 KGHSH, CDR2 LQKENI. The CDR3 totals 15 residues. This CDR3 is CASSPLTGNTGELFF. CDR3 sequence (DNA): TGTGCCAGCTCACCACTTACGGGGAACACCGGGGAGCTGTTTTTT.

The V call is TRBV2, the J call TRBJ2-2, with TRBD2 as a possible D gene (6 bases). The CDR3 is 13 residues long. V gave up 8 bases and J gave up 5 bases, with 12 bases separating them. Germline CDR1 is SNHLY and CDR2 is FYNNEI. The CDR3 loop is CASARRGTGELFF. The CDR3 coding sequence is TGTGCCAGCGCAAGACGGGGGACCGGGGAGCTGTTTTTT.

The chain joins TRBV4-1 to TRBJ2-1, with TRBD1 matching 10 bases. Germline assignment: CDR1 MGHRA and CDR2 YSYEKL. This CDR3 contains 13 residues. Trimming took 6 bases from V and 7 from J; bases not matched to a gene: 3. The CDR3 is CASSRTGGNEQFF. The CDR3 DNA is TGCGCCAGCAGTCGGACAGGGGGTAATGAGCAGTTCTTC.

The rearrangement joins TRBV15 to TRBJ1-5; D is possibly TRBD1 (5 bases). CDR1 is LNHNV and CDR2 is YYDKDF in the germline V gene (reference sequence). The CDR3 has 15 residues. V lost 3 bases and J lost 1, with 10 bases in between. The CDR3: CATSSHRDSNQPQHF. The CDR3 DNA reads as TGTGCCACCAGCAGCCACCGGGACAGCAATCAGCCCCAGCATTTT. Using reference TRBV15 and TRBJ1-5 for the parts outside the CDR3, the full variable domain is DAMVIQNPRYQVTQFGKPVTLSCSQTLNHNVMYWYQQKSSQAPKLLFHYYDKDFNNEADTPDNFQSRRPNTSFCFLDIRSPGLGDTAMYLCATSSHRDSNQPQHFGDGTRLSIL.

The chain has TRBV7-2 and TRBJ2-3, with a tentative D call TRBD2 (6 bases). V dropped 8 bases and J dropped 8 bases, with 17 bases sitting between them. This CDR3 region has 13 residues. Germline CDR1 is SGHTA and CDR2 is FQGNSA. CDR3 in amino acids: CASLAVRSGTQYF. As DNA, the CDR3 is TGTGCCAGCTTAGCGGTCCGGTCGGGTACGCAGTATTTT. The complete variable domain, with remaining parts taken from reference TRBV7-2 and TRBJ2-3, reads GAGVSQSPSNKVTEKGKDVELRCDPISGHTALYWYRQSLGQGLEFLIYFQGNSAPDKSGLPSDRFSAERTGGSVSTLTIQRTQQEDSAVYLCASLAVRSGTQYFGPGTRLTVL.

The rearrangement links TRBV6-6 to TRBJ1-1, with 8 bases identical to TRBD1. Germline-derived CDR1 and CDR2 are MNHNY and SVGAGI (reference sequence). Losses at the gene ends were 5 bases for V and 3 bases for J; bases not matched to a gene: 11. The CDR3 contains 16 residues. DNA of the CDR3: TGTGCCAGCAGTATACAGGGGGGCCGCTGGGACACTGAAGCTTTCTTT. The encoded protein is CASSIQGGRWDTEAFF.

This chain links TRBV5-5 with TRBJ1-1; D uncertain. The germline gives CDR1 SGHKS, CDR2 YYEKEE (reference sequence). The CDR3 contains 15 residues. Trimming shortened V by 0 bases and J by 1 base, and 10 bases separated the two germline ends. The DNA of the CDR3 is TGTGCCAGCAGCTTGGGCGCGGCGAAGAACACTGAAGCTTTCTTT. Translating gives CASSLGAAKNTEAFF. The whole variable domain, remainder taken from reference TRBV5-5 and TRBJ1-1, is DAGVTQSPTHLIKTRGQQVTLRCSPISGHKSVSWYQQVLGQGPQFIFQYYEKEERGRGNFPDRFSARQFPNYSSELNVNALLLGDSALYLCASSLGAAKNTEAFFGQGTRLTVV.

The rearrangement uses TRBV29-1 and TRBJ2-7, with TRBD1 identical over 7 bases. V was pared by 4 bases and J by 6 bases, with 6 bases of the junction left unmatched. Germline V gene sequence: CDR1 SQVTM, CDR2 ANQGSEA. There are 12 residues in the CDR3. CDR3 residues: CSVVDSGGEQYF. Here the CDR3 DNA reads TGCAGCGTTGTGGATTCAGGGGGCGAGCAGTACTTC.

The gene calls are TRBV5-6 and TRBJ1-6; D is ambiguous. The CDR3 consists of 14 residues. V dropped 3 bases and J dropped 5 bases, with 9 bases sitting between them. CDR1 and CDR2 (germline): SGHDT, YYEEEE. The CDR3 bases are TGTGCCAGCAGCTGGCCCCAGGATAATTCACCCCTCCACTTT. This translates into CASSWPQDNSPLHF.

This CDR3 is CASVGGAEEQFF. The CDR3 DNA reads TGTGCCAGCGTGGGGGGGGCTGAAGAGCAGTTCTTC. The V gene is TRBV2, the J gene TRBJ2-1, with D tentatively TRBD2 (7 bases). Germline V lookup: CDR1 SNHLY, CDR2 FYNNEI. V gave up 8 bases and J gave up 10 bases, with 15 bases separating them. The CDR3 covers 12 residues.

CDR3 DNA: TGTGCCAGCAGCCGGACAGCGAACACTGAAGCTTTCTTT. Residues: CASSRTANTEAFF. The chain combines TRBV7-8 with TRBJ1-1, with D possibly being TRBD1 (6 bases). Trimming shortened V by 5 bases and J by 1 base, and 8 bases separated the two germline ends. The CDR3 covers 13 residues. The V gene's germline CDR1 is SGHVS and CDR2 FQNEAQ.

The V call is TRBV12-5, the J call TRBJ2-7; TRBD1 is a possible D gene (5 bases). The CDR3 totals 11 residues. V lost 6 bases to trimming and J lost 4 bases, with 7 bases between them. Germline CDR1 is LGHNT and CDR2 is FRNRAP. CDR3: CASGPGYEQYF. The CDR3 DNA follows: TGTGCTAGTGGGCCAGGGTACGAGCAGTACTTC.

The chain joins TRBV2 to TRBJ1-4; D not resolved. The germline V gene encodes CDR1 SNHLY and CDR2 FYNNEI. This CDR3 region has 14 residues. V lost 3 bases, J lost 8 bases, and 13 bases lay in between. The CDR3 DNA follows: TGTGCCAGCAGTGACGACGTCCCAAGCGAAAAACTGTTTTTT. Residues: CASSDDVPSEKLFF. The variable domain in full, completed from reference TRBV2 and TRBJ1-4, reads EPEVTQTPSHQVTQMGQEVILRCVPISNHLYFYWYRQILGQKVEFLVSFYNNEISEKSEIFDDQFSVERPDGSNFTLKIRSTKLEDSAMYFCASSDDVPSEKLFFGSGTQLSVL.

V gene TRBV30 combines with J gene TRBJ2-5, with 10 bases that match TRBD2. CDR1 and CDR2 (germline): GTSNPN, SVGIG (reference sequence). The CDR3 contains 13 residues. Trimming took 5 bases from V and 4 from J; bases not matched to a gene: 4. The CDR3 reads CAWALAGAETQYF. The CDR3 region has the DNA TGTGCCTGGGCTCTAGCGGGAGCAGAGACCCAGTACTTC.

V is TRBV11-2 and J is TRBJ2-7; D ambiguous. Germline V gives CDR1 SGHAT, CDR2 FQNNGV. The V and J ends lost 0 bases and 6 bases respectively, with 6 bases between them. CDR3 size: 12 residues. The CDR3 region is CASSLEHFEQYF. The CDR3, as DNA: TGTGCCAGCAGCTTAGAACATTTCGAGCAGTACTTC.

The genes are TRBV28 and TRBJ2-6, with a tentative D call TRBD1 (5 bases). V was clipped by 1 base and J by 0 bases, with 10 bases between them. Germline assignment: CDR1 MDHEN and CDR2 SYDVKM. CDR3 length equals 17 residues. As DNA, the CDR3 is TGTGCCAGCAGTTTATCCACAGGAACCTCTGGGGCCAACGTCCTGACTTTC. Its translation is CASSLSTGTSGANVLTF.

This clone turned up a few times. V is TRBV19 and J is TRBJ1-5; 9 nucleotides agree with TRBD1. With V trimmed by 7 bases and J by 11 bases, 9 bases remained unmatched. The CDR3 spans 13 residues. Looked up from germline, CDR1 is LNHDA and CDR2 is SQIVND (reference sequence). The chain's CDR3 is CASMGQGTVAQHF. Written as DNA, the CDR3 is TGTGCCAGTATGGGACAGGGTACGGTGGCCCAGCATTTT.